The next 30 T cell receptor beta chains were all read from a single sample in a study of blood T cell repertoires in COVID-19. The protocol was immunoSEQ multiplex PCR, while the TCRdb copy is restricted to in-frame clones and leaves out a portion. The data show approximately 240,000 clones, roughly nine tenths seen once. Sequencing used PBMCs or T cells enriched from blood (not recorded which). All receptors come from a woman between 50 and 59 years old in a cohort exposed to, infected with or recovered from COVID-19 (not recorded which).

The chain uses TRBV11-1 and TRBJ2-5; 8 bases are shared with TRBD1. This CDR3 has 15 residues. After removal of 5 bases from V and 4 bases from J, the junction contained 9 bases not matched to a gene. From germline, CDR1 is SGHAT and CDR2 FQDESV (reference sequence). CDR3 nucleotide sequence: TGTGCCAGCAGCCCCGGGACAGGACATTCAGAGACCCAGTACTTC. Amino acid sequence: CASSPGTGHSETQYF. Full variable domain (missing parts from reference TRBV11-1 and TRBJ2-5): EAEVAQSPRYKITEKSQAVAFWCDPISGHATLYWYRQILGQGPELLVQFQDESVVDDSQLPKDRFSAERLKGVDSTLKIQPAELGDSAMYLCASSPGTGHSETQYFGPGTRLLVL.

This chain joins TRBV29-1 and TRBJ1-1; TRBD1 is a possible D gene (5 bases). V lost 3 bases to trimming and J lost 5 bases, with 13 bases between them. The length of the CDR3 is 13 residues. From germline, CDR1 is SQVTM and CDR2 ANQGSEA. The CDR3 sequence is CSVDWGRGTEAFF. In DNA, the CDR3 is TGCAGCGTTGATTGGGGTCGGGGGACTGAAGCTTTCTTT.

This clone was seen just once. The chain has TRBV5-4 and TRBJ2-1; 8 bases match TRBD2. The trim removed 2 bases at V and 4 bases at J, leaving 2 bases unmatched. CDR1 is SGHNT and CDR2 is YYREEE in the germline V gene (reference sequence). The CDR3 runs to 14 residues. CDR3: CASSLGGGYNEQFF. The CDR3 nucleotides are TGTGCCAGCAGCTTAGGCGGGGGGTACAATGAGCAGTTCTTC.

The chain has TRBV28 and TRBJ1-2; D remains ambiguous. V was cut by 5 bases and J by 8 bases, with 18 bases left in between. Germline CDR1 MDHEN, CDR2 SYDVKM. This CDR3 is 14 amino acids long. The CDR3 loop reads CASSEDGPRGGYTF. The CDR3 nucleotides are TGTGCCAGCAGTGAAGACGGACCGCGGGGAGGCTACACCTTC.

The chain employs TRBV19 and TRBJ1-4; TRBD1 agrees at 9 bases. Trimming at V came to 6 bases and at J to 7 bases, leaving 9 bases not matched to a gene. The CDR3 is made up of 15 amino acids. Germline CDR1 is LNHDA and CDR2 is SQIVND (reference sequence). The CDR3 sequence: CASRKTGTGSEKLFF. The CDR3 coding sequence is TGTGCCAGTAGGAAAACCGGGACAGGGAGTGAAAAACTGTTTTTT.

The J gene is TRBJ1-2, the V gene TRBV18; the D gene is possibly TRBD1 (5 bases). Trimming pared 3 bases from V and 6 bases from J, leaving 17 bases between. The length of the CDR3 is 15 residues. CDR1 is KGHSH and CDR2 is LQKENI in the germline V gene. The CDR3 sequence is CASSPQGNGVDGYTF. CDR3 nucleotide sequence: TGTGCCAGCTCACCTCAGGGTAATGGCGTAGATGGCTACACCTTC.

With respect to this clone: The sample contains more than one DNA sequence encoding this CDR3. This sequence joins TRBV5-1 and TRBJ2-7; maybe TRBD1 (5 bases). Trimming pared 7 bases from V and 0 bases from J, leaving 11 bases between. CDR1 and CDR2 from the germline V gene are SGHRS and YFSETQ. The CDR3 consists of 13 residues. The CDR3, as DNA: TGCGCCAGCTCCCAGGGAAGCTCCTACGAGCAGTACTTC. Residues: CASSQGSSYEQYF.

V and J are TRBV28 and TRBJ2-2, with 9 bases aligning to TRBD2. The CDR3 is made up of 16 amino acids. The V and J ends lost 5 bases and 3 bases, in that order; junction bases with no gene match: 7. CDR1 is MDHEN and CDR2 is SYDVKM in the germline V gene. The CDR3 loop is CASSPRGGADTGELFF. DNA for the CDR3: TGTGCCAGCAGTCCCCGCGGGGGGGCTGACACCGGGGAGCTGTTTTTT.

In this sample, this clone turned up a few times. CDR3 sequence: CASSSGVQRAYGYTF. DNA for the CDR3: TGTGCCAGCAGCTCAGGCGTACAGAGAGCCTATGGCTACACCTTC. The chain employs TRBV11-2 and TRBJ1-2; D not certain. The CDR3 runs to 15 residues. V was shortened by 4 bases and J by 4 bases, with 16 bases between the two germline ends. Germline V gene data show CDR1 as SGHAT and CDR2 as FQNNGV.

J is TRBJ2-7 and V is TRBV6-2 or TRBV6-3; no definite D call. Trimming took off 5 bases at V and 4 bases at J, with 18 bases between the two ends. Looked up from germline, CDR1 is MNHEY and CDR2 is SVGEGT. This CDR3 contains 15 residues. The CDR3 nucleotides read TGTGCCAGCAGTCCCCGACTCCTATCAGAATACGAGCAGTACTTC. The encoded protein is CASSPRLLSEYEQYF.

This chain uses TRBV19 with TRBJ1-5; D is perhaps TRBD1 (6 bases). The CDR3 spans 15 residues. Between the trimmed V and J ends, which lost 6 bases and 7 bases, there was a span of 19 bases. Germline V gives CDR1 LNHDA, CDR2 SQIVND (reference sequence). CDR3 in amino acids: CASSLDRPTSQPQHF. CDR3 DNA sequence: TGTGCCAGTAGCCTCGACAGGCCGACGAGCCAGCCCCAGCATTTT.

The chain links TRBV9 to TRBJ2-7; the D gene is possibly TRBD1 (5 bases). V was pared by 0 bases and J by 5 bases, with 15 bases between. Germline CDR1 SGDLS, CDR2 YYNGEE. There are 15 residues in the CDR3. The CDR3, as DNA: TGTGCCAGCAGCGTAGGGGGCACGGTGATTGACGAGCAGTACTTC. Translating it yields CASSVGGTVIDEQYF.

The chain links TRBV5-1 to TRBJ2-1; perhaps TRBD2 as D (7 bases). The CDR3 spans 17 residues. Trimming pared 3 bases from V and 5 bases from J, leaving 21 bases between. Per germline, CDR1 SGHRS and CDR2 YFSETQ. This CDR3 reads CASSSGRGGGLNNEQFF. The CDR3 region has the DNA TGCGCCAGCAGCTCTGGCCGGGGCGGGGGCCTTAACAATGAGCAGTTCTTC.

This clone was detected only a few times. The chain carries TRBV5-6 and TRBJ2-7, with D uncertain. The V end was cut by 1 base, the J end by 2 bases, with 16 bases between. Germline CDR1 is SGHDT and CDR2 is YYEEEE. The CDR3 loop spans 16 amino acids. The CDR3 nucleotides read TGTGCCAGCAGCTTGCGGGTCGGATTATCCCCCTACGAGCAGTACTTC. Translated: CASSLRVGLSPYEQYF.

The CDR3 protein is CASSQDFRPRGLSTDTQYF. The CDR3 nucleotides are TGTGCCAGCAGCCAAGATTTTCGTCCGAGGGGACTCAGCACAGATACGCAGTATTTT. The chain carries TRBV3-1 (or the pseudogene TRBV3-2) and TRBJ2-3, with D perhaps TRBD2 (6 bases). CDR1 and CDR2 from the germline V gene are LGHDT and YNNKEL (reference sequence). The V and J ends lost 0 bases and 0 bases respectively, with 19 bases between them. The CDR3 spans 19 residues.

This rearrangement joins TRBV9 to TRBJ2-7; TRBD1 matches at 8 bases. J lost 2 bases, V lost 3 bases, and 7 bases had no gene match. This CDR3 is built from 15 residues. Germline CDR1 is SGDLS and CDR2 is YYNGEE. CDR3 in DNA: TGTGCCAGCAGCGAGGAAACAGGGGGACCCTACGAGCAGTACTTC. Protein product: CASSEETGGPYEQYF.

Remarks on this clone: This sample includes further DNA sequences coding for the same CDR3. The rearrangement links TRBV7-9 to TRBJ2-7; 10 nucleotides line up with TRBD1. The CDR3 is made up of 14 amino acids. After removal of 3 bases from V and 3 bases from J, the junction contained 2 bases not matched to a gene. Germline values: CDR1 SEHNR, CDR2 FQNEAQ (reference sequence). CDR3 sequence: CASSLRDRGYEQYF. Written as DNA, the CDR3 is TGTGCCAGCAGCTTGAGGGACAGGGGCTACGAGCAGTACTTC.

The rearrangement uses TRBV5-5 and TRBJ2-3; TRBD2 matches 8 bases. The CDR3 consists of 16 residues. Germline CDR1 reads SGHKS; CDR2 reads YYEKEE (reference sequence). Trimming took 5 bases from V and 0 from J; bases not matched to a gene: 8. CDR3: CASSFVAGFSTDTQYF. The CDR3 bases are TGTGCCAGCAGTTTCGTAGCGGGGTTCAGCACAGATACGCAGTATTTT.

The CDR3 spells CASSPNGPGNYGYTF. The CDR3 DNA reads as TGTGCCAGCTCACCAAATGGTCCAGGCAACTATGGCTACACCTTC. The J gene is TRBJ1-2, the V gene TRBV18; D is ambiguous. The CDR3 has 15 residues. CDR1 and CDR2 (germline): KGHSH, LQKENI. The V end lost 2 bases, the J end lost 2 bases, and 12 bases lay between the germline ends.

The chain carries TRBV7-2 and TRBJ2-3; 8 bases align to TRBD1. Germline CDR1 reads SGHTA; CDR2 reads FQGNSA. CDR3 length: 15 amino acids. Trimming at V came to 7 bases and at J to 4 bases, leaving 10 bases not matched to a gene. CDR3 region: CASTYRAGGADTQYF. The CDR3, as DNA: TGTGCCAGCACCTACAGGGCAGGGGGCGCAGATACGCAGTATTTT.

J is TRBJ1-1 and V is TRBV7-8; D may be TRBD1 (5 bases). V lost 1 base to trimming and J lost 8 bases, with 14 bases between them. The CDR3 spans 14 residues. Germline assignment: CDR1 SGHVS and CDR2 FQNEAQ. The CDR3 DNA reads TGTGCCAGCAGCTTAGAGAAGTGGGGCCCGGAAGCTTTCTTT. It codes for CASSLEKWGPEAFF.

This rearrangement joins TRBV9 to TRBJ1-5, with D tentatively TRBD1 (6 bases). The CDR3 spans 15 residues. Germline values: CDR1 SGDLS, CDR2 YYNGEE. Deletions cut 4 bases from V and 2 bases from J, with 13 bases between. CDR3 in amino acids: CASSPHEGGNQPQHF. The CDR3 DNA follows: TGTGCCAGCAGCCCCCATGAGGGGGGCAATCAGCCCCAGCATTTT.

This chain uses TRBV18 with TRBJ2-7, with D maybe TRBD2 (6 bases). Per germline, CDR1 KGHSH and CDR2 LQKENI. Trimming removed 4 bases at V and 1 base at J, with 11 bases between. The CDR3 extends over 14 amino acids. The DNA for the CDR3 is TGTGCCAGCTCACTGGGACTCCTATCCTACGAGCAGTACTTC. Protein sequence: CASSLGLLSYEQYF.

This clone has only a few counts. The chain combines TRBV5-1 with TRBJ2-5; the match to TRBD1 covers 11 bases. The CDR3 length is 15 residues. Looked up from germline, CDR1 is SGHRS and CDR2 is YFSETQ. Losses at the gene ends were 2 bases for V and 5 bases for J; bases not matched to a gene: 5. The CDR3 coding sequence is TGCGCCAGCAGCTTCGGTGGGACAGGGGGTGAGACCCAGTACTTC. Translated, it gives CASSFGGTGGETQYF.

This sequence joins TRBV5-8 and TRBJ1-4; TRBD1 matches 9 bases. The CDR3 runs 17 residues. Germline V lookup: CDR1 SGHTS, CDR2 YDEGEE. Trimming removed 4 bases from V and 8 bases from J; junction bases left unmatched: 15. CDR3 bases: TGTGCCAGCAGCCCGTCCCGGGACAGGGTAGGGGGCGAAAAACTGTTTTTT. Protein: CASSPSRDRVGGEKLFF.

The chain uses TRBV6-6 and TRBJ2-7; TRBD2 aligns across 11 bases. CDR1 and CDR2 from the germline V gene are MNHNY and SVGAGI (reference sequence). J was trimmed by 7 bases and V by 4 bases; bases with no gene match: 3. This CDR3 has 13 residues. This chain's CDR3 is CASSLLAGVEQYF. The CDR3 coding sequence is TGTGCCAGCAGTTTACTAGCGGGGGTGGAGCAGTACTTC.

The V gene is TRBV7-2, the J gene TRBJ2-3; D ambiguous. CDR1 is SGHTA and CDR2 is FQGNSA in the germline V gene. This CDR3 is 12 amino acids long. The V end was cut by 4 bases, the J end by 2 bases, with 4 bases between. CDR3: CASSSYTDTQYF. The CDR3 DNA follows: TGTGCCAGCAGCTCCTACACAGATACGCAGTATTTT.

The CDR3: CASSLRQGARYEQYF. The CDR3 bases are TGTGCCAGCAGCTTAAGGCAGGGGGCGCGCTACGAGCAGTACTTC. The chain joins TRBV7-3 to TRBJ2-7; the match to TRBD1 covers 8 bases. Trimming removed 1 base from V and 3 bases from J; junction bases left unmatched: 5. The CDR3 is 15 residues long. Germline V gene lookup returns CDR1 SGHTA and CDR2 FQGTGA.

The CDR3 loop reads CASSSGRGGTRTDTQYF. DNA of the CDR3: TGTGCCAGCAGCTCCGGCCGCGGGGGGACCCGCACAGATACGCAGTATTTT. This sequence joins TRBV5-4 and TRBJ2-3; TRBD2 aligns across 8 bases. V lost 3 bases and J lost 1; bases outside the gene matches: 10. Germline V gene sequence: CDR1 SGHNT, CDR2 YYREEE (reference sequence). CDR3 size: 17 residues.

The V call is TRBV6-2 or TRBV6-3, the J call TRBJ2-7, with D possibly matching TRBD1 (5 bases). Germline V gene sequence: CDR1 MNHEY, CDR2 SVGEGT. The CDR3 has 14 amino acids. Trimming pared 2 bases from V and 5 bases from J, leaving 13 bases between. The chain's CDR3 is CASSYRGLFDEQYF. DNA of the CDR3: TGTGCCAGCAGTTACAGGGGTTTATTCGACGAGCAGTACTTC.